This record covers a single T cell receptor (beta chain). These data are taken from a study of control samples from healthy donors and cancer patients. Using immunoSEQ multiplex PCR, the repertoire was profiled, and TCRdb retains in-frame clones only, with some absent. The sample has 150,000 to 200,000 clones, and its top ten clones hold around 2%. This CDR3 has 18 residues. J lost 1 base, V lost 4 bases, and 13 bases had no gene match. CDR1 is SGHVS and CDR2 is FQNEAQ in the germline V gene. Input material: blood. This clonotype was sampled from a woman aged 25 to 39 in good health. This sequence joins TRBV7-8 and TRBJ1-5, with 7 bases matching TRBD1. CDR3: CASSYRGLAGLSNQPQHF. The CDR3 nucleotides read TGTGCCAGCAGCTACAGGGGCCTGGCGGGGTTGAGCAATCAGCCCCAGCATTTT.